This T cell receptor beta chain was obtained from a study of blood T cell repertoires in COVID-19. The wider study: Both acute and convalescent COVID-19 samples were obtained from the United States, Italy and Spain. From T cells, B-cell-depleted T cells, or PBMCs came the material, which was cDNA or gDNA.

Original processing methods: Cell counts per sample came from amplifying reference gene primers. Generated by immunoSEQ multiplex PCR, the TCRdb table keeps only in-frame clones and is missing some. That table furnishes V, J and clone size, whereas the DNA furnished D and trimming. The sample lists some 30,000 clones, around 90% occurring once. The V gene's germline CDR1 is MNHNY and CDR2 SVGAGI (reference sequence). CDR3 length equals 14 residues. This clone came up a few times. One end of the junction is discordant with germline, which a read error may explain. The receptor comes from a man aged 50 to 60 with active or convalescent COVID-19. The rearrangement joins TRBV6-6 to TRBJ1-2; 9 bases are shared with TRBD1. The sample consisted of peripheral blood. The CDR3 DNA reads as TGTGCCAGCAGTCACTCGAGGACAGGGGAGGACTACACCTTC. Translated, it gives CASSHSRTGEDYTF.